This section outlines one T cell receptor beta chain sequence together with its context. Its antigen is undetermined. Produced via immunoSEQ multiplex PCR; TCRdb's table is partial and in-frame only. The sample holds some 260,000 clones; about 90% are singletons and the top ten take more than 10%. Trimming removed 6 bases at V and 0 bases at J, with 15 bases between. Germline loops: CDR1 LNHDA, CDR2 SQIVND (reference sequence). This CDR3 has 17 amino acids. This sample is part of a study of cytomegalovirus exposure and HLA in healthy donors. General study findings and limits: 150 or so TCR beta chains were listed as cytomegalovirus-associated. Later, an analysis found that TCR clusters from the first cohort tended to co-occur in the 120 or so validation repertoires. In vitro assays verified that a few CMV-associated chains recognized CMV antigens specifically.

The source of this sequence is a man aged 18 to 30 in good health and CMV-seropositive. The rearrangement links TRBV19 to TRBJ2-6, with D perhaps matching TRBD1 or TRBD2 (5 bases each). The specimen was PBMCs. CDR3 protein: CASSKGTAYSGANVLTF. The CDR3 coding sequence is TGTGCCAGTAGCAAGGGGACGGCCTACTCTGGGGCCAACGTCCTGACTTTC.